The sequence of this T cell receptor beta chain was determined in a study of blood T cell repertoires in COVID-19. Germline V lookup: CDR1 DFQATT, CDR2 SNEGSKA (reference sequence). V was trimmed by 2 bases and J by 16 bases, leaving 9 bases between them. CDR3 length: 10 residues. Clones were read by immunoSEQ multiplex PCR, and TCRdb kept only the in-frame ones, dropping some. The sample consists of about 130,000 clones, 75% to 85% of them appearing once. Sequences were obtained from peripheral blood. The V gene is TRBV20-1, the J gene TRBJ1-6; unclear D gene. The receptor's source is a woman in her seventies with COVID-19, enrolled during active disease. The CDR3 bases are TGCAGTGCTAGACAGGATTTACTCCACTTT. Its protein is CSARQDLLHF.